This T cell receptor (beta chain) was sequenced for a study of T cell repertoires in cytomegalovirus infection. Looking at the study overall: From public TCR beta signatures came an indication of both CMV infection and matching HLA type.

Using its own MiXCR run on the reads, TCRdb lists one record per CDR3 protein. This table has around 240,000 distinct CDR3 sequences, under 25% appearing once. The CDR3 totals 13 residues. Trimming took 3 bases from V and 5 from J, leaving 13 bases between them. Germline CDR1 is SQVTM and CDR2 is ANQGSEA. V gene TRBV29-1 combines with J gene TRBJ1-2; unclear D gene. The TCR was taken from a human donor in good health (CMV status not recorded). Some clones in this sample may be carry-over from other donors' samples. Material: CD8+ T cells from PBMCs. CDR3 amino acids: CSVDPGNKYGYTF. Written as DNA, the CDR3 is TGCAGCGTTGATCCCGGAAATAAGTATGGCTACACCTTC. The complete variable domain, with remaining parts taken from reference TRBV29-1 and TRBJ1-2, reads SAVISQKPSRDICQRGTSLTIQCQVDSQVTMMFWYRQQPGQSLTLIATANQGSEATYESGFVIDKFPISRPNLTFSTLTVSNMSPEDSSIYLCSVDPGNKYGYTFGSGTRLTVV.